Listed below are T cell receptor beta chains from one sample, sequenced in a study of CD8 T cells in ankylosing spondylitis. TCRdb re-analysed the 5' RACE reads in MiXCR, keeping a single row per CDR3 protein. The sample includes 150,000 or so distinct CDR3 sequences, around 20% of them seen just once. The sequenced sample consisted of blood, either unsorted or a sorted T cell fraction (not recorded which). These receptors all come from a male donor with ankylosing spondylitis or in good health (not recorded which). Each CDR3 is given with its conserved first and last residue. A D gene is named only where the DNA matches it firmly. The size entry is marked missing in some rows and otherwise reads once, few, many or a size class.

TRBJ1-2	-	few	TRBV30	CAWSSQENYGYTF	TGTGCCTGGAGCAGCCAAGAGAACTATGGCTACACCTTC
TRBJ2-1	-	many	TRBV4-1	CASSQEGQRLGNEQFF	TGCGCCAGCAGCCAAGAGGGCCAGCGGTTAGGGAATGAGCAGTTCTTC
TRBJ2-7	-	-	TRBV2	CASGRHRAYYEQYF	TGTGCCAGCGGCCGACACCGGGCTTACTACGAGCAGTACTTC
TRBJ2-7	-	many	TRBV20-1	CSARPENYEQYF	TGCAGTGCTAGACCGGAGAACTACGAGCAGTACTTC
TRBJ2-5	-	many	TRBV20-1	CSASPGVPGETQYF	TGCAGTGCTAGCCCAGGGGTCCCAGGGGAGACCCAGTACTTC
TRBJ2-5	-	-	TRBV4-1	CASSQDHPSAQTQYF	TGCGCCAGCAGCCAAGATCACCCCTCGGCTCAGACCCAGTACTTC
TRBJ1-2	TRBD1	many	TRBV20-1	CSAPPGGYGYTF	TGCAGTGCCCCCCCAGGGGGGTATGGCTACACCTTC
TRBJ1-1	-	many	TRBV5-1	CASSWAQGRVHTEAFF	TGCGCCAGCAGCTGGGCACAGGGAAGGGTGCACACTGAAGCTTTCTTT
TRBJ2-2	TRBD2	few	TRBV20-1	CSASRLAVGTGELFF	TGCAGTGCTAGTAGACTAGCGGTTGGCACCGGGGAGCTGTTTTTT
TRBJ2-7	TRBD2	many	TRBV27	CASSLRTSGGYEQYF	TGTGCCAGCAGTCTCCGGACTAGCGGGGGTTACGAGCAGTACTTC
TRBJ1-5	-	many	TRBV19	CASTRGVQVNQPQHF	TGTGCCAGTACCCGAGGAGTCCAGGTCAATCAGCCCCAGCATTTT
TRBJ1-2	TRBD1	many	TRBV16	CASSHGTDFNYGYTF	TGTGCCAGCAGCCACGGGACAGACTTTAACTATGGCTACACCTTC
TRBJ2-2	-	-	TRBV20-1	CSARVEKGPNTGELFF	TGCAGTGCTAGAGTCGAGAAGGGCCCGAACACCGGGGAGCTGTTTTTT
TRBJ2-1	-	few	TRBV10-1	CASSMAVNSDNEQFF	TGCGCCAGCAGTATGGCGGTAAATAGTGACAATGAGCAGTTCTTC
TRBJ2-1	-	-	TRBV19	CASSIEGVNEQFF	TGTGCCAGTAGTATCGAAGGGGTCAATGAGCAGTTCTTC
TRBJ2-5	TRBD2	many	TRBV20-1	CSARESGRYQETQYF	TGCAGTGCTAGAGAAAGCGGGAGGTACCAAGAGACCCAGTACTTC
TRBJ2-2	-	few	TRBV11-2	CASSLASNTGELFF	TGTGCCAGCAGCTTAGCTAGCAACACCGGGGAGCTGTTTTTT
TRBJ2-3	-	few	TRBV12-3/TRBV12-4	CASSAVTQYF	TGTGCCTCCTCCGCGGTCACGCAGTATTTT
TRBJ2-7	TRBD2	few	TRBV5-1	CASRSASGSSYEQYF	TGCGCCAGCAGGTCCGCTAGCGGAAGCTCCTACGAGCAGTACTTC
TRBJ2-7	-	medium-sized	TRBV20-1	CSASSVNSYEQYF	TGCAGTGCTAGTTCCGTAAACAGTTACGAGCAGTACTTC
TRBJ2-1	TRBD2	few	TRBV19	CASSPASGRYNEQFF	TGTGCCAGTAGTCCCGCTAGCGGGCGCTACAATGAGCAGTTCTTC
TRBJ2-5	TRBD1	many	TRBV10-3	CAISLGTGQETQYF	TGTGCCATCAGCCTCGGGACAGGGCAAGAGACCCAGTACTTC
TRBJ2-1	TRBD2	many	TRBV24-1	CATSVLAGTSSEQFF	TGTGCCACCAGTGTGCTAGCGGGAACCTCTAGTGAGCAGTTCTTC
TRBJ2-7	-	many	TRBV28	CASSTDEEQYF	TGTGCCAGCAGTACGGACGAAGAGCAGTACTTC
TRBJ1-1	-	many	TRBV6-1	CASSKAEATEAFF	TGTGCCAGCAGCAAGGCGGAGGCGACTGAAGCTTTCTTT
TRBJ1-1	-	many	TRBV20-1	CSARDGRNTEAFF	TGCAGTGCTAGAGATGGCAGAAACACTGAAGCTTTCTTT
TRBJ2-5	TRBD2	once	TRBV29-1	CSGEASGSEETQYF	TGCAGCGGCGAGGCTAGCGGGAGTGAAGAGACCCAGTACTTC
TRBJ2-3	TRBD2	few	TRBV20-1	CSARGTSGTTSTDTQYF	TGCAGTGCTAGAGGGACTAGCGGGACCACTAGCACAGATACGCAGTATTTT
TRBJ1-5	-	many	TRBV7-2	CASSSRGRFNQPQHF	TGTGCCAGCAGCTCGAGAGGCCGATTCAATCAGCCCCAGCATTTT
TRBJ2-1	TRBD2	few	TRBV5-6	CASSLLRAGYNEQFF	TGTGCCAGCAGCTTGCTTCGAGCGGGATACAATGAGCAGTTCTTC
TRBJ2-3	-	many	TRBV5-1	CASSLLGEPQYF	TGCGCCAGCAGCTTGTTGGGGGAACCGCAGTATTTT
TRBJ1-1	-	-	TRBV5-1	CASSLDRRPYLNTEAFF	TGCGCCAGCAGCTTGGACAGAAGACCCTATCTGAACACTGAAGCTTTCTTT
TRBJ2-1	TRBD2	many	TRBV29-1	CSVASGFYNEQFF	TGCAGCGTTGCTAGCGGGTTTTACAATGAGCAGTTCTTC
TRBJ2-3	TRBD2	-	TRBV29-1	CSVGVAGSTDTQYF	TGCAGCGTGGGAGTAGCGGGGAGCACAGATACGCAGTATTTT
TRBJ1-1	-	-	TRBV5-1	CASRAGQSVSEAFF	TGCGCCAGCAGGGCTGGACAGAGCGTCAGTGAAGCTTTCTTT
TRBJ1-1	TRBD1	many	TRBV29-1	CSGGQGTMNTEAFF	TGCAGCGGGGGACAGGGGACCATGAACACTGAAGCTTTCTTT
TRBJ2-1	TRBD1	many	TRBV20-1	CSVIDRVNEQFF	TGCAGTGTAATCGACAGGGTGAATGAGCAGTTCTTC
TRBJ2-3	TRBD2	many	TRBV20-1	CSASMLAGVSTDTQYF	TGCAGTGCTAGTATGCTAGCGGGAGTTAGCACAGATACGCAGTATTTT
TRBJ2-3	-	many	TRBV5-1	CASSFEGADTQYF	TGCGCCAGCAGCTTCGAGGGAGCAGATACGCAGTATTTT
TRBJ1-4	-	-	TRBV5-1	CASSLAPAGSNEKLFF	TGCGCCAGCAGCTTGGCCCCCGCGGGGTCCAACGAAAAACTGTTTTTT
TRBJ2-2	-	-	TRBV3-1	CASSQEGSGARGELFF	TGTGCCAGCAGCCAAGAGGGTAGCGGAGCCCGCGGGGAGCTGTTTTTT
TRBJ2-1	-	few	TRBV18	CASSPALNNEQFF	TGTGCCAGCTCTCCAGCGCTTAACAATGAGCAGTTCTTC